One sample yielded the 14 T cell receptor beta chains listed below, sequenced in a study of T cells in Graves' hyperthyroidism and ophthalmopathy. From RNA transcripts, TCR beta CDR3 regions were amplified. First-round RT-PCR of the TCR CDR3 relied on the HTBI primer set. TCRdb re-derived calls from the multiplex PCR reads in MiXCR, one entry per CDR3 protein. The sample contains nearly 600,000 distinct CDR3 sequences, approximately 13% of which appear only once. What was sequenced was blood. The receptors shown here come from a woman in her twenties or thirties with Graves' hyperthyroidism that later progressed to Graves' ophthalmopathy.

V and J are TRBV27 and TRBJ2-2, with 10 bases lining up with TRBD2. The V and J ends lost 3 bases and 9 bases, in that order; junction bases with no gene match: 4. There are 14 residues in the CDR3. In germline, CDR1 is MNHEY, CDR2 SMNVEV (reference sequence). CDR3 bases: TGTGCCAGCAGTTTCATAGCGGGAGGCCGGGAGCTGTTTTTT. It yields the protein CASSFIAGGRELFF.

At least ten counts were recorded for this clonotype. The V and J genes are TRBV28 and TRBJ2-7; maybe TRBD1 (6 bases). The CDR3 is made up of 14 amino acids. CDR1 is MDHEN, CDR2 SYDVKM, per germline. Trimming took off 2 bases at V and 6 bases at J, with 14 bases between the two ends. The CDR3 DNA follows: TGTGCCAGCAGTTTACAGGGGCCGACTACCGAGCAGTACTTC. This encodes CASSLQGPTTEQYF. Combining the CDR3 with reference TRBV28 and TRBJ2-7 gives the whole variable domain DVKVTQSSRYLVKRTGEKVFLECVQDMDHENMFWYRQDPGLGLRLIYFSYDVKMKEKGDIPEGYSVSREKKERFSLILESASTNQTSMYLCASSLQGPTTEQYFGPGTRLTVT.

This clonotype was seen at least ten times. The chain is built from TRBV7-9 and TRBJ2-1; tentative D call: TRBD2 (6 bases). The V gene's germline CDR1 is SEHNR and CDR2 FQNEAQ (reference sequence). CDR3 length: 15 amino acids. The V end lost 5 bases, the J end lost 12 bases, and 23 bases lay between the germline ends. The CDR3 reads CASSGKIGTPGRQFF. The DNA of the CDR3 is TGTGCCAGCAGCGGGAAAATTGGGACTCCCGGCCGGCAGTTCTTC. The full variable domain, in which reference TRBV7-9 and TRBJ2-1 provide the parts outside the CDR3, is DTGVSQNPRHKITKRGQNVTFRCDPISEHNRLYWYRQTLGQGPEFLTYFQNEAQLEKSRLLSDRFSAERPKGSFSTLEIQRTEQGDSAMYLCASSGKIGTPGRQFFGPGTRLTVL.

The chain carries TRBV29-1 and TRBJ2-7, with a weak D call TRBD2 (6 bases). The CDR3 covers 13 residues. Trimming pared 4 bases from V and 6 bases from J, leaving 16 bases between. The germline V gene encodes CDR1 SQVTM and CDR2 ANQGSEA. The DNA for the CDR3 is TGCAGCGTTGCTCGGAGGGACCTTCTCGAGCAGTACTTC. This gives the protein CSVARRDLLEQYF.

This clonotype was seen many times. The CDR3 reads CASSYSSSFDNEQFF. CDR3 DNA: TGTGCCAGCAGCTACTCAAGCAGTTTTGACAATGAGCAGTTCTTC. The chain employs TRBV7-3 and TRBJ2-1, with no clear D. CDR3 length: 15 amino acids. Trimming removed 4 bases at V and 5 bases at J, with 15 bases between. Germline V gene lookup returns CDR1 SGHTA and CDR2 FQGTGA.

This clonotype has just a few counts. Relative to the germline gene, one junction end is altered; a read error may explain this. The chain recombines TRBV20-1 with TRBJ2-4, with D unclear. The germline CDR1 and CDR2 sequences are DFQATT and SNEGSKA (reference sequence). This CDR3 spans 14 amino acids. CDR3 coding DNA: TGCAGTGCTGCACTACAGTTAGCCGAAAACATTCAGTACTTC. Translated: CSAALQLAENIQYF.

Comments on this clonotype: A single base separates this from a much larger clone, so it may be a read error. This chain connects TRBV29-1 to TRBJ1-1, with D maybe TRBD1 (5 bases). Trimming removed 5 bases from V and 5 bases from J, with 18 bases in between. The CDR3 is 14 residues long. Germline V gene sequence: CDR1 SQVTM, CDR2 ANQGSEA. Here the CDR3 DNA reads TGCAGCGTTTTACTACCGGGGACTGGGACTGAAGCTTTCTTT. It is translated as CSVLLPGTGTEAFF.

This clonotype was recorded a few times. The rearrangement uses TRBV9 and TRBJ2-5; D is tentatively TRBD1 or TRBD2 (5 bases each). CDR1 is SGDLS and CDR2 is YYNGEE in the germline V gene. With 0 bases removed from V and 10 bases from J, the gap between germline ends came to 22 bases. This CDR3 has 16 residues. The CDR3 reads CASSVEGIAASEDQYF. DNA of the CDR3: TGTGCCAGCAGCGTAGAGGGGATTGCGGCCTCGGAGGACCAGTACTTC. Based on the CDR3 plus reference TRBV9 and TRBJ2-5, the full variable domain is DSGVTQTPKHLITATGQRVTLRCSPRSGDLSVYWYQQSLDQGLQFLIQYYNGEERAKGNILERFSAQQFPDLHSELNLSSLELGDSALYFCASSVEGIAASEDQYFGPGTRLLVL.

V gene TRBV28 combines with J gene TRBJ1-2; D unclear. The CDR3 spans 15 residues. Trimming stripped 7 bases from V and 7 bases from J, with 22 bases between. The V gene's germline CDR1 is MDHEN and CDR2 SYDVKM. The CDR3 sequence: CASIPGTKGSRGYTF. In nucleotides, the CDR3 is TGTGCCAGCATCCCCGGAACCAAGGGATCGCGTGGCTACACCTTC.

Concerning this clonotype: This may stem from a read error, because a much larger clone lies one nucleotide away. The chain has TRBV29-1 and TRBJ2-1; D is undetermined. This CDR3 is 12 amino acids long. V shed 4 bases and J shed 8 bases, with 12 bases lying between them. The germline V gene encodes CDR1 SQVTM and CDR2 ANQGSEA. The CDR3 coding sequence is TGCAGCGTTGGGGCAGTGCACGATGAGCAGTTCTTC. As protein: CSVGAVHDEQFF.

This clonotype was observed many times. The CDR3 DNA is TGCAGTGCTAGGACAGGAGTGGGTCCTGAAGCTTTCTTT. Protein: CSARTGVGPEAFF. V is TRBV20-1 and J is TRBJ1-1; perhaps TRBD1 as D (6 bases). Per the germline V gene, CDR1 is DFQATT and CDR2 is SNEGSKA (reference sequence). This CDR3 spans 13 amino acids. With 3 bases removed from V and 6 bases from J, the gap between germline ends came to 14 bases.

There are a few counts of this clonotype. This chain uses TRBV24-1 with TRBJ2-1, with D unclear. Trimming took 5 bases from V and 5 from J, leaving 6 bases between them. The CDR3 has 12 amino acids. Germline assignment: CDR1 KGHDR and CDR2 SFDVKD. CDR3 nucleotide sequence: TGTGCCACCAGTGTTACAAACAATGAGCAGTTCTTC. Protein: CATSVTNNEQFF.

This clonotype was picked up many times. V and J are TRBV7-3 and TRBJ2-3; 8 bases match TRBD2. This CDR3 has 15 residues. Looked up from germline, CDR1 is SGHTA and CDR2 is FQGTGA. Unmatched junction bases numbered 8, after V lost 5 bases and J lost 4 bases. The CDR3 sequence: CASSPTGTSSDTQYF. The CDR3 nucleotides read TGTGCCAGCAGCCCTACCGGGACTAGTTCAGATACGCAGTATTTT. The variable domain in full, completed from reference TRBV7-3 and TRBJ2-3, reads GAGVSQTPSNKVTEKGKYVELRCDPISGHTALYWYRQSLGQGPEFLIYFQGTGAADDSGLPNDRFFAVRPEGSVSTLKIQRTERGDSAVYLCASSPTGTSSDTQYFGPGTRLTVL.

The table lists this clonotype with many counts. The chain uses TRBV6-5 and TRBJ2-3; D might be TRBD1 (5 bases). The CDR3 contains 14 residues. Trimming removed 1 base from V and 6 bases from J, with 11 bases in between. The germline gives CDR1 MNHEY, CDR2 SVGAGI. The CDR3 spells CASSYWGGPDTQYF. The CDR3 nucleotides are TGTGCCAGCAGTTACTGGGGCGGCCCTGATACGCAGTATTTT.